Presented here are 26 T cell receptor beta chains from one specimen sequenced in a study of blood T cell repertoires in COVID-19. Data came from immunoSEQ multiplex PCR; TCRdb stores just in-frame clones and leaves some out. The sample lists around 160,000 clones; approximately 91% were seen once. Sequenced material: peripheral blood. Source of these receptors: a human donor in a cohort sampled during active COVID-19.

The chain has TRBV28 and TRBJ1-1; 7 nucleotides line up with TRBD1. The CDR3 is made up of 15 amino acids. The V and J ends lost 6 bases and 5 bases, in that order; junction bases with no gene match: 12. Germline CDR1 reads MDHEN; CDR2 reads SYDVKM. The CDR3 here is CASSPTRQGWTEAFF. CDR3 coding DNA: TGTGCCAGCAGCCCCACTCGACAGGGATGGACTGAAGCTTTCTTT. Combining the CDR3 with reference TRBV28 and TRBJ1-1 gives the whole variable domain DVKVTQSSRYLVKRTGEKVFLECVQDMDHENMFWYRQDPGLGLRLIYFSYDVKMKEKGDIPEGYSVSREKKERFSLILESASTNQTSMYLCASSPTRQGWTEAFFGQGTRLTVV.

The V and J genes are TRBV4-3 and TRBJ2-3, with 12 bases identical to TRBD2. This CDR3 region has 20 residues. The J segment lost 2 bases and the V segment lost 0 bases, leaving 12 bases of the junction unmatched. Germline V gene data show CDR1 as LGHNA and CDR2 as YSLEER. The CDR3 DNA sequence: TGCGCCAGCAGCCAAGATTGGGAACTAGCGGGGGGCTCAGACACAGATACGCAGTATTTT. Translating gives CASSQDWELAGGSDTDTQYF.

The J gene is TRBJ2-5, the V gene TRBV27; perhaps TRBD1 as D (6 bases). CDR1 MNHEY and CDR2 SMNVEV come from the germline V gene (reference sequence). The CDR3 loop spans 15 amino acids. Trimming removed 3 bases from V and 5 bases from J, with 16 bases in between. The CDR3 DNA follows: TGTGCCAGCAGTTTTATCGGACAGTCGACGGAGACCCAGTACTTC. Its protein product is CASSFIGQSTETQYF.

The rearrangement joins TRBV28 to TRBJ2-2, with D possibly being TRBD2 (6 bases). Germline V CDR1 and CDR2: MDHEN, SYDVKM. V was pared by 2 bases and J by 1 base, with 8 bases between. The CDR3 length is 15 residues. The CDR3 sequence: CASSLAGRNTGELFF. CDR3 in DNA: TGTGCCAGCAGTTTAGCGGGGAGGAACACCGGGGAGCTGTTTTTT.

This clone was observed a single time. V usage is TRBV5-4 and J usage is TRBJ2-1; D might be TRBD2 (5 bases). This CDR3 is built from 14 residues. Germline CDR1 is SGHNT and CDR2 is YYREEE (reference sequence). V lost 3 bases and J lost 6, with 13 bases in between. CDR3 sequence reads: CASSSGGPSNEQFF. CDR3 sequence (DNA): TGTGCCAGCAGCTCGGGCGGGCCCAGCAATGAGCAGTTCTTC.

The chain carries TRBV4-2 and TRBJ2-3, with D unresolved. Germline CDR1 and CDR2: LGHNA and YNFKEQ. This CDR3 contains 15 residues. V lost 1 base, J lost 7 bases, and 15 bases lay in between. CDR3 residues: CASSQGLAPRNTQYF. The CDR3 DNA reads TGTGCCAGCAGCCAAGGATTGGCCCCGAGGAATACGCAGTATTTT.

The chain couples TRBV19 to TRBJ2-2; D call uncertain. Germline CDR1 and CDR2: LNHDA and SQIVND (reference sequence). The germline V and J ends were trimmed by 4 bases and 4 bases, with 7 bases remaining between them. The CDR3 spans 13 residues. CDR3: CASSRLSTGELFF. In nucleotides, the CDR3 is TGTGCCAGTAGTAGGTTGAGCACCGGGGAGCTGTTTTTT.

The chain joins TRBV7-9 to TRBJ1-6, with D perhaps matching TRBD1 (5 bases). In germline, CDR1 is SEHNR, CDR2 FQNEAQ (reference sequence). V lost 2 bases and J 7 bases, leaving 12 bases between the germline ends. The length of the CDR3 is 15 residues. CDR3 sequence: CASSLMGQVNSPLHF. For the CDR3, the DNA is TGTGCCAGCAGCTTAATGGGGCAAGTAAATTCACCCCTCCACTTT.

The rearrangement joins TRBV3-1 (or the pseudogene TRBV3-2) to TRBJ2-5, with D perhaps TRBD1 (6 bases). Trimming took 1 base from V and 2 from J, leaving 8 bases between them. Germline CDR1 and CDR2: LGHDT and YNNKEL (reference sequence). CDR3 length equals 14 residues. This CDR3 reads CASSQGTGQETQYF. The CDR3 region has the DNA TGTGCCAGCAGCCAAGGTACAGGGCAAGAGACCCAGTACTTC.

The J gene is TRBJ1-1, the V gene TRBV18, with 11 bases matching TRBD1. The germline V gene has CDR1 KGHSH and CDR2 LQKENI. The CDR3 is 15 residues long. Trimming took 3 bases from V and 4 from J; bases not matched to a gene: 4. CDR3 DNA: TGTGCCAGCTCACCGGACAGGGGGCTTAGCACTGAAGCTTTCTTT. Residues: CASSPDRGLSTEAFF.

This sequence joins TRBV7-8 and TRBJ2-3, with TRBD2 matching 13 bases. V dropped 4 bases and J dropped 3; count of bases not matched to a gene: 4. Germline V gene sequence: CDR1 SGHVS, CDR2 FQNEAQ. The CDR3 runs 16 residues. The CDR3 protein is CASSSTSGGETDTQYF. Here the CDR3 DNA reads TGTGCCAGCAGCTCCACTAGCGGGGGGGAAACAGATACGCAGTATTTT.

The chain recombines TRBV7-8 with TRBJ2-7; TRBD2 is a possible D gene (7 bases). The CDR3 has 16 amino acids. Germline-derived CDR1 and CDR2 are SGHVS and FQNEAQ. V lost 0 bases, J lost 4 bases, and 16 bases lay in between. The CDR3 loop reads CASSLAGGQGTYEQYF. Written as DNA, the CDR3 is TGTGCCAGCAGCTTAGCGGGGGGGCAGGGTACGTACGAGCAGTACTTC.

V and J are TRBV7-2 and TRBJ2-5, with 14 bases lining up with TRBD2. This CDR3 contains 16 residues. Looked up from germline, CDR1 is SGHTA and CDR2 is FQGNSA. The J segment lost 1 base and the V segment lost 5 bases, leaving 3 bases of the junction unmatched. For the CDR3, the DNA is TGTGCCAGCAGCCTCGGACTAGCGGGGGGCCAAGAGACCCAGTACTTC. It codes for CASSLGLAGGQETQYF.

The chain joins TRBV4-3 to TRBJ1-1; the D gene is possibly TRBD1 (5 bases). This CDR3 contains 14 residues. Germline V CDR1 and CDR2: LGHNA, YSLEER. V was trimmed by 0 bases and J by 3 bases, leaving 8 bases between them. CDR3 in amino acids: CASSQDLGDTEAFF. The CDR3, as DNA: TGCGCCAGCAGCCAAGATTTAGGGGACACTGAAGCTTTCTTT.

The rearrangement joins TRBV4-2 to TRBJ2-7, with D perhaps TRBD1 (5 bases). Germline V gene lookup returns CDR1 LGHNA and CDR2 YNFKEQ. Deletions cut 4 bases from V and 2 bases from J, with 18 bases between. The length of the CDR3 is 16 residues. The CDR3 DNA is TGTGCCAGCAGCCTGCTACCGACAGCCGACGCCTACGAGCAGTACTTC. Its protein product is CASSLLPTADAYEQYF.

The gene calls are TRBV7-9 and TRBJ2-2; 9 positions agree with TRBD1. CDR1 is SEHNR and CDR2 is FQNEAQ in the germline V gene (reference sequence). Trimming at V came to 4 bases and at J to 5 bases, leaving 8 bases not matched to a gene. The CDR3 totals 16 residues. CDR3 coding DNA: TGTGCCAGCAGCTCCGGGACAGGGTTTTATACCGGGGAGCTGTTTTTT. Translated: CASSSGTGFYTGELFF.

The rearrangement uses TRBV28 and TRBJ2-6; 7 nucleotides match TRBD2. The CDR3 spans 16 residues. V was clipped by 7 bases and J by 2 bases; unmatched bases: 8. Germline loops: CDR1 MDHEN, CDR2 SYDVKM. The CDR3 reads CASIPWGGPGANVLTF. CDR3 bases: TGTGCCAGCATCCCATGGGGGGGACCTGGGGCCAACGTCCTGACTTTC.

V gene TRBV28 combines with J gene TRBJ1-5, with no clear D. The CDR3 spans 11 residues. Looked up from germline, CDR1 is MDHEN and CDR2 is SYDVKM. V dropped 9 bases and J dropped 7 bases, with 10 bases sitting between them. The CDR3 region is CASRSNQPQHF. In DNA form, the CDR3 reads TGTGCCAGTCGCTCTAACCAGCCCCAGCATTTT.

J is TRBJ1-5 and V is TRBV28; TRBD1 agrees at 7 bases. The germline V gene has CDR1 MDHEN and CDR2 SYDVKM. The CDR3 spans 16 residues. V trimming: 6 bases; J trimming: 0 bases; junction bases outside the gene matches: 8. The CDR3 region is CASSSNRGRSNQPQHF. In nucleotides, the CDR3 is TGTGCCAGCAGCTCCAATAGGGGGCGTAGCAATCAGCCCCAGCATTTT.

The CDR3 loop reads CASSTRTSGGSTDTQYF. CDR3 coding DNA: TGCGCCAGCAGCACCCGGACTAGCGGGGGTAGCACAGATACGCAGTATTTT. The V call is TRBV5-1, the J call TRBJ2-3; TRBD2 matches at 13 bases. V gave up 4 bases and J gave up 0 bases; unmatched junction bases: 5. Germline-derived CDR1 and CDR2 are SGHRS and YFSETQ. The CDR3 length is 17 residues. The full variable domain, with the rest looked up from reference TRBV5-1 and TRBJ2-3, is KAGVTQTPRYLIKTRGQQVTLSCSPISGHRSVSWYQQTPGQGLQFLFEYFSETQRNKGNFPGRFSGRQFSNSRSEMNVSTLELGDSALYLCASSTRTSGGSTDTQYFGPGTRLTVL.

The V gene is TRBV15, the J gene TRBJ2-1; TRBD1 matches 9 bases. This CDR3 is built from 19 residues. The germline CDR1 and CDR2 sequences are LNHNV and YYDKDF (reference sequence). The V and J ends lost 3 bases and 1 base, in that order; junction bases with no gene match: 13. The chain's CDR3 is CATSSTHGDRVVSYNEQFF. The CDR3 DNA is TGTGCCACCAGCAGCACACACGGGGACAGGGTGGTTTCCTACAATGAGCAGTTCTTC.

The CDR3 loop reads CASSQVHRVGGYTF. The CDR3 coding sequence is TGCGCCAGCAGCCAAGTACACAGGGTTGGTGGCTACACCTTC. The chain has TRBV4-3 and TRBJ1-2; TRBD1 is a possible D gene (6 bases). In germline, CDR1 is LGHNA, CDR2 YSLEER. The V end lost 1 base, the J end lost 7 bases, and 13 bases lay between the germline ends. The CDR3 has 14 amino acids.

The rearrangement joins TRBV7-2 to TRBJ2-5, with 7 bases fitting TRBD1. Per the germline V gene, CDR1 is SGHTA and CDR2 is FQGNSA. V gave up 2 bases and J gave up 3 bases; unmatched junction bases: 6. The CDR3 sequence is 15 residues long. CDR3 region: CASSLRGPREETQYF. CDR3 bases: TGTGCCAGCAGCTTAAGGGGGCCACGAGAAGAGACCCAGTACTTC.

This sequence joins TRBV5-1 and TRBJ1-1; unclear D gene. The CDR3 contains 16 residues. V shed 2 bases and J shed 1 base, with 15 bases lying between them. Germline CDR1 SGHRS, CDR2 YFSETQ. The CDR3, as DNA: TGCGCCAGCAGCTTTGGGGAGATTGATCGGAACACTGAAGCTTTCTTT. As protein: CASSFGEIDRNTEAFF.

The V and J genes are TRBV27 and TRBJ2-1, with 9 bases that match TRBD2. Trimming cost V 10 bases and J 6 bases; bases outside gene matches: 10. The CDR3 contains 14 residues. Germline V gene data show CDR1 as MNHEY and CDR2 as SMNVEV (reference sequence). This chain's CDR3 is CATSGLAGSNEQFF. Written as DNA, the CDR3 is TGTGCCACCTCAGGCCTAGCGGGATCCAATGAGCAGTTCTTC.

This clone turned up a few times. Here the CDR3 reads CASSGWTSGRATDTQYF. The DNA of the CDR3 is TGCGCCAGCAGCGGATGGACTAGCGGGAGGGCAACAGATACGCAGTATTTT. The chain recombines TRBV5-1 with TRBJ2-3; the match to TRBD2 covers 15 bases. J gave up 3 bases and V 4 bases, and 6 bases lay outside the gene matches. The CDR3 has 17 residues. Germline V gene sequence: CDR1 SGHRS, CDR2 YFSETQ.